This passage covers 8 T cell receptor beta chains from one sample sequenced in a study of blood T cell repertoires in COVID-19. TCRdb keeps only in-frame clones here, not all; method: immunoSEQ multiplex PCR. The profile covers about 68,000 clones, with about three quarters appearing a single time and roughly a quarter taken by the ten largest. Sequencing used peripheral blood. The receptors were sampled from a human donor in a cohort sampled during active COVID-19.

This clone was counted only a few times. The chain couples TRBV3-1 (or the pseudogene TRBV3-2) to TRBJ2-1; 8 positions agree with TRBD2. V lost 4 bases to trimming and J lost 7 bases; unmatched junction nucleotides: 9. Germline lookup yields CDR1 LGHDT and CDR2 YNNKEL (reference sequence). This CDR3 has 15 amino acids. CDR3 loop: CASSPPGGGSNEQFF. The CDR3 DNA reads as TGTGCCAGCAGCCCCCCAGGCGGGGGGTCGAATGAGCAGTTCTTC.

The CDR3 bases are TGTGCCAGCAGCTTAGGAAGCGTAGGACAGAGCTCCTACAATGAGCAGTTCTTC. Residues: CASSLGSVGQSSYNEQFF. The chain employs TRBV7-8 and TRBJ2-1, with D tentatively TRBD1 (6 bases). With 1 base removed from V and 0 bases from J, the gap between germline ends came to 16 bases. The CDR3 has 18 residues. Per germline, CDR1 SGHVS and CDR2 FQNEAQ. The variable domain in full, completed from reference TRBV7-8 and TRBJ2-1, reads GAGVSQSPRYKVAKRGQDVALRCDPISGHVSLFWYQQALGQGPEFLTYFQNEAQLDKSGLPSDRFFAERPEGSVSTLKIQRTQQEDSAVYLCASSLGSVGQSSYNEQFFGPGTRLTVL.

CDR3 DNA: TGCAGCGTTCCTAGTGAAGCGGGAGGGGCGGATACGCAGTATTTT. Translated, it gives CSVPSEAGGADTQYF. The J gene is TRBJ2-3, the V gene TRBV29-1, with TRBD2 identical over 10 bases. The CDR3 has 15 residues. Germline trimming cut 5 bases from V and 6 bases from J; bases unmatched to any gene: 11. Germline CDR1 is SQVTM and CDR2 is ANQGSEA.

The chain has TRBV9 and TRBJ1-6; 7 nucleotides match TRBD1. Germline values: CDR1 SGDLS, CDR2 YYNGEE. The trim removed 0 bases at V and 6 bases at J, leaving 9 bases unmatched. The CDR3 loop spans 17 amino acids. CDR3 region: CASSVEPSTGTNSPLHF. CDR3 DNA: TGTGCCAGCAGCGTAGAACCTTCGACAGGGACTAATTCACCCCTCCACTTT.

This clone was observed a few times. CDR3 sequence reads: CASSLIGPSREETQYF. The CDR3 DNA follows: TGTGCCAGCAGCTTAATTGGACCGAGCCGGGAGGAGACCCAGTACTTC. V usage is TRBV11-2 and J usage is TRBJ2-5, with D maybe TRBD2 (6 bases). Germline V gene data show CDR1 as SGHAT and CDR2 as FQNNGV. The CDR3 runs to 16 residues. V was trimmed by 2 bases and J by 5 bases, leaving 18 bases between them.

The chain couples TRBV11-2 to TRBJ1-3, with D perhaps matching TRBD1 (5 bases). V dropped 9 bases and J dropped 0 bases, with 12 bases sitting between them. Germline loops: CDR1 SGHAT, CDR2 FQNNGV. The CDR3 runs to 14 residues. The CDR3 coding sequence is TGTGCCAGGCGGGGCAGGCTCTCTGGAAACACCATATATTTT. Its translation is CARRGRLSGNTIYF.

CDR3: CASSRGASGSSQYF. Here the CDR3 DNA reads TGTGCCAGCAGTAGGGGGGCTAGCGGGTCGAGTCAGTACTTC. This chain links TRBV6-5 with TRBJ2-4, with 8 bases that match TRBD2. Per the germline V gene, CDR1 is MNHEY and CDR2 is SVGAGI. The V segment lost 5 bases and the J segment 12 bases; nucleotides outside the gene matches: 12. This CDR3 has 14 amino acids.

CDR3 amino acids: CASSFEGGLDTQYF. The DNA for the CDR3 is TGTGCCAGCAGCTTCGAGGGAGGGCTAGATACGCAGTATTTT. This chain joins TRBV7-2 and TRBJ2-3, with TRBD2 matching 7 bases. The CDR3 sequence is 14 residues long. The ends lost 3 bases at V and 5 bases at J; junction bases unmatched: 5. Germline V lookup: CDR1 SGHTA, CDR2 FQGNSA.